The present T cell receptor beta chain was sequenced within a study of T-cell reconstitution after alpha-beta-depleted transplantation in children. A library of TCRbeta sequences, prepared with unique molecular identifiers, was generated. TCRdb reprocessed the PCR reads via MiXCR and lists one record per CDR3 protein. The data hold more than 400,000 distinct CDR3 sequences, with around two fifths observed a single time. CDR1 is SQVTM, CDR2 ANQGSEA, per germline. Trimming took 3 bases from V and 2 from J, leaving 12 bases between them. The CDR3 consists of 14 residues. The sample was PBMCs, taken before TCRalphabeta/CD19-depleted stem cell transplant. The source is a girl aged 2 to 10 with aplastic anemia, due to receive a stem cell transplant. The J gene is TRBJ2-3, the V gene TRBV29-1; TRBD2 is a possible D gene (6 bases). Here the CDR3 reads CSVDRRGFTDTQYF. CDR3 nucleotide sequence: TGCAGCGTTGATCGGAGGGGATTCACAGATACGCAGTATTTT.